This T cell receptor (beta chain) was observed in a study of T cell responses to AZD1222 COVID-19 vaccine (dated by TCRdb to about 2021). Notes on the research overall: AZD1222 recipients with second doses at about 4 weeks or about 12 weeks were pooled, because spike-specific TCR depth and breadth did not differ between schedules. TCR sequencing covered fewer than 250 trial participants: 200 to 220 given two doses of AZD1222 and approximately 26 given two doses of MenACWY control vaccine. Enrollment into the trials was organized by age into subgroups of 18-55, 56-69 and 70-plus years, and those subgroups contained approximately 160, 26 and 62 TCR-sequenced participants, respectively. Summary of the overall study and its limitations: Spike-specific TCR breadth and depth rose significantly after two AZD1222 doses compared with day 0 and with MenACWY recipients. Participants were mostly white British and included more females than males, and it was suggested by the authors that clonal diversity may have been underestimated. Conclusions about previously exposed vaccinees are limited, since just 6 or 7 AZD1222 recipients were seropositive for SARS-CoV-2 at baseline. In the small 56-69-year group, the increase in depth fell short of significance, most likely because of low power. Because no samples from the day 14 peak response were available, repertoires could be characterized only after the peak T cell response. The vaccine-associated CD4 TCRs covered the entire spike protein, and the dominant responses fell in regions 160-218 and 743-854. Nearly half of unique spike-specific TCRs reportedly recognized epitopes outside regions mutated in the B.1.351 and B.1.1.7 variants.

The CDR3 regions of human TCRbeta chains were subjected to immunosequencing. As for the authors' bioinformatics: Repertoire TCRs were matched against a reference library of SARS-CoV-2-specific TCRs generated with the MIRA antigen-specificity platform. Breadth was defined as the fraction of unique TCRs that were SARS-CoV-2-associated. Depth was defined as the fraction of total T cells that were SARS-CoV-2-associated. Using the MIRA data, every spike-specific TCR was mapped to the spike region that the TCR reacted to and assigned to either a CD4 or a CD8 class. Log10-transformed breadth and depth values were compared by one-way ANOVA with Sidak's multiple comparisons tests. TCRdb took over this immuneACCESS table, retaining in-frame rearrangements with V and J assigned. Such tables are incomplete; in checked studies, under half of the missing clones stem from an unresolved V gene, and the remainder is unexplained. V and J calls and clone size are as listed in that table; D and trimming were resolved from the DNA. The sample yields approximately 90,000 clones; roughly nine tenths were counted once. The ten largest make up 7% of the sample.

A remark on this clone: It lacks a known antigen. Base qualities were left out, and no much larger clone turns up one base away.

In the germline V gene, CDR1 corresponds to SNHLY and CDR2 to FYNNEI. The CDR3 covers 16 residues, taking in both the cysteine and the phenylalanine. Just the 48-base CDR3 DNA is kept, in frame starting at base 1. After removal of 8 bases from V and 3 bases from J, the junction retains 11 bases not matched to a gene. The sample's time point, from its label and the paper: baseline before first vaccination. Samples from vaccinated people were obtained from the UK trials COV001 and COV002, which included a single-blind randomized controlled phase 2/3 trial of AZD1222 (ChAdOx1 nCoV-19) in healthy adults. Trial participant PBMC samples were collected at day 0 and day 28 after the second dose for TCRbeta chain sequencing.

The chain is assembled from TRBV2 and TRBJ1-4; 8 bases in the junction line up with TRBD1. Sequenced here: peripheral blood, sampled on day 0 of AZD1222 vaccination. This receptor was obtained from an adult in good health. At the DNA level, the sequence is TGTGCCAGCGAGGGGGCAGGGGGCTCGGCTAATGAAAAACTGTTTTTT. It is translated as CASEGAGGSANEKLFF.